These T cell receptor beta chains were read from a single sample in a study of Graves' ophthalmopathy and Graves' hyperthyroidism. TCRdb itself ran the multiplex PCR reads through MiXCR, one entry per CDR3 protein. The table includes 900,000 to 1,200,000 distinct CDR3 sequences, less than 45% detected once. The sequenced sample consisted of peripheral blood or thyroid tissue (not recorded which). These receptors came from an adult man with Graves' hyperthyroidism. Each CDR3 is given with its conserved first and last residue. D genes are given only for firm matches. Clone sizes are given selectively: once, few, many, or a class where the clone is expanded.

d_gene	v_gene	j_gene	abundance	CDR3aa	CDR3nt
-	TRBV6-5	TRBJ1-2	-	CASGAYGYTF	TGTGCCAGCGGCGCCTATGGCTACACCTTC
TRBD1	TRBV7-9	TRBJ2-7	-	CASWGQGLGRNEQYF	TGTGCCAGCTGGGGACAGGGTCTAGGACGGAACGAGCAGTACTTC
TRBD2	TRBV10-2	TRBJ2-7	many	CASSELSGVDEQYF	TGTGCCAGCAGTGAACTAAGCGGGGTGGACGAGCAGTACTTC
TRBD1	TRBV9	TRBJ2-7	many	CASSAGQGVHEQYF	TGTGCCAGCAGCGCCGGACAGGGTGTCCACGAGCAGTACTTC
-	TRBV20-1	TRBJ1-4	many	CSARATNEKLFF	TGCAGTGCTAGAGCCACTAATGAAAAACTGTTTTTT
-	TRBV2	TRBJ2-6	few	CASKGSSGANVLTF	TGTGCCAGCAAGGGTAGCTCTGGGGCCAACGTCCTGACTTTC
-	TRBV24-1	TRBJ2-2	many	CATSDGRGVDTGELFF	TGTGCCACCAGTGATGGCAGGGGAGTCGACACCGGGGAGCTGTTTTTT
TRBD2	TRBV12-3/TRBV12-4	TRBJ2-2	-	CASSFRSSGRNGELFF	TGTGCCAGCTCGTTCCGGTCTAGCGGGAGAAACGGGGAGCTGTTTTTT
-	TRBV25-1	TRBJ1-5	many	CASSASQGGNQPQHF	TGTGCCAGCAGTGCCTCACAGGGCGGCAATCAGCCCCAGCATTTT
-	TRBV10-3	TRBJ1-5	-	CAISQQETQHF	TGTGCCATCAGTCAACAAGAGACCCAGCATTTT
-	TRBV20-1	TRBJ1-1	many	CSASPRTAHTEAFF	TGCAGTGCTAGCCCAAGGACAGCCCACACTGAAGCTTTCTTT
TRBD2	TRBV10-3	TRBJ2-5	many	CAISREGETQYF	TGTGCCATCAGTCGGGAGGGAGAGACCCAGTACTTC
TRBD2	TRBV4-2	TRBJ2-5	many	CASSGTSGSGETQYF	TGTGCCAGCAGCGGGACTAGCGGGAGTGGAGAGACCCAGTACTTC
-	TRBV11-2	TRBJ2-5	many	CASSLPGVRRSTETQYF	TGTGCCAGCAGCTTACCGGGAGTAAGACGAAGTACGGAGACCCAGTACTTC
TRBD1	TRBV19	TRBJ2-7	many	CASQDRGYEQYF	TGTGCCTCCCAGGACAGGGGCTACGAGCAGTACTTC
-	TRBV7-6	TRBJ2-7	many	CASSSKGPYYEQYF	TGTGCCAGCAGCTCAAAGGGACCGTACTACGAGCAGTACTTC
TRBD1	TRBV10-3	TRBJ1-5	-	CAIRGDSHQPQHF	TGTGCCATCAGAGGGGACAGTCATCAGCCCCAGCATTTT
TRBD1	TRBV4-1	TRBJ1-1	-	CASSQDGRTGGLNTEAFF	TGCGCCAGCAGCCAAGATGGCCGGACAGGGGGGCTCAACACTGAAGCTTTCTTT
-	TRBV29-1	TRBJ2-2	many	CSVGTGEPLWSGELFF	TGCAGCGTTGGAACAGGAGAGCCGCTTTGGTCCGGGGAGCTGTTTTTT
TRBD1	TRBV10-3	TRBJ1-1	-	CAISDTTGGFDTEAFF	TGTGCCATCAGTGATACGACAGGGGGTTTCGACACTGAAGCTTTCTTT
-	TRBV29-1	TRBJ1-4	-	CSAAGTADEKLFF	TGCAGCGCAGCAGGGACGGCAGATGAAAAACTGTTTTTT
-	TRBV6-2/TRBV6-3	TRBJ1-5	-	CASRHEDLHNQPQHF	TGTGCCAGCAGGCACGAGGACCTACACAATCAGCCCCAGCATTTT
-	TRBV7-9	TRBJ2-7	many	CASSPRDQTYEEQYF	TGTGCCAGCAGCCCTCGGGACCAAACCTACGAAGAGCAGTACTTC
-	TRBV4-2	TRBJ1-2	once	CASSQDRLTNYGYTF	TGTGCCAGCAGCCAAGACCGGCTGACTAACTATGGCTACACCTTC
TRBD1	TRBV27	TRBJ2-7	-	CASKPQGLSYEQYF	TGTGCCAGCAAACCACAGGGGCTCTCCTACGAGCAGTACTTC
TRBD1	TRBV11-2	TRBJ2-7	many	CASRRQGLGEQYF	TGTGCCAGCAGAAGACAGGGGCTTGGCGAGCAGTACTTC
-	TRBV10-3	TRBJ2-2	-	CAISDDSWGAGELFF	TGTGCCATCAGTGACGACAGTTGGGGGGCCGGGGAGCTGTTTTTT
TRBD1	TRBV12-3/TRBV12-4	TRBJ2-7	many	CASNSQGAAYEQYF	TGTGCCAGCAACTCACAGGGGGCGGCCTACGAGCAGTACTTC
-	TRBV27	TRBJ2-7	few	CASSAGGLYEQYF	TGTGCCAGCAGTGCAGGGGGACTCTACGAGCAGTACTTC
-	TRBV11-2	TRBJ2-7	few	CASSLDPLRRKQYF	TGTGCCAGCAGCTTAGACCCTTTAAGGAGAAAGCAGTACTTC
-	TRBV29-1	TRBJ2-5	-	CSVVGGNGTQYF	TGCAGCGTTGTGGGGGGCAATGGGACCCAGTACTTC
TRBD2	TRBV10-3	TRBJ2-7	few	CAIMTSGSYEQYF	TGTGCCATCATGACTAGCGGGAGCTACGAGCAGTACTTC
-	TRBV12-3/TRBV12-4	TRBJ1-4	many	CASSTTVTGNEKLFF	TGTGCCAGCAGTACGACAGTGACGGGGAATGAAAAACTGTTTTTT
TRBD2	TRBV29-1	TRBJ2-5	-	CSVGGSGSGYQETQYF	TGCAGCGTTGGCGGTAGCGGGAGTGGTTACCAAGAGACCCAGTACTTC
TRBD1	TRBV7-9	TRBJ1-5	few	CASSSGQGALNQPQHF	TGTGCCAGCAGCTCCGGACAGGGGGCGCTCAATCAGCCCCAGCATTTT
-	TRBV28	TRBJ1-2	-	CASSSHTGSLGGYTF	TGTGCCAGCAGTTCACACACAGGTTCGCTCGGAGGCTACACCTTC
-	TRBV4-3	TRBJ1-2	many	CASSQGQQNYGYTF	TGCGCCAGCAGCCAAGGACAGCAAAACTATGGCTACACCTTC
-	TRBV24-1	TRBJ2-7	many	CATSETGTATSYEQYF	TGTGCCACCAGTGAGACCGGGACGGCCACCTCCTACGAGCAGTACTTC
-	TRBV10-3	TRBJ2-7	few	CASSRGGEGPNF	TGTGCCAGCAGTCGCGGCGGAGAGGGCCCAAACTTC
-	TRBV7-2	TRBJ2-7	-	CASSLTGQGTEQYF	TGTGCCAGCAGCCTGACCGGGCAGGGCACCGAGCAGTACTTC